The 22 T cell receptor beta chains given below trace back to one sample, sequenced in a study of regulatory T cells in long-lasting Graves disease. The time point was: persistent/refractory GD, antithyroid drugs over 5 years with positive TRAb. There was RNA extracted from PBMCs, and the TCR library was made from it. In building TCR beta libraries, iRepertoire HTBI primers were used together with Arm-PCR of CDR3 regions. Each CDR3 protein gets one entry after TCRdb re-called the multiplex PCR reads with MiXCR. The repertoire has more than 300,000 distinct CDR3 sequences, approximately 23% of them found once; the top ten carry under 35%. The input for sequencing was peripheral blood mononuclear cells (PBMCs), taken when the disease was refractory, from a patient treated with antithyroid drugs. The receptors were sampled from a woman between 40 and 55 years old with Graves disease.

This clonotype was detected many times. V and J are TRBV28 and TRBJ2-5; 9 bases map to TRBD2. J gave up 3 bases and V 5 bases, and 10 bases lay outside the gene matches. The CDR3 runs 16 residues. Germline CDR1 reads MDHEN; CDR2 reads SYDVKM. The CDR3: CASSARLAVPKETQYF. CDR3 bases: TGTGCCAGCAGTGCCCGACTAGCGGTACCCAAAGAGACCCAGTACTTC.

J is TRBJ2-5 and V is TRBV5-1; D is uncertain. This CDR3 has 15 amino acids. Germline V gene lookup returns CDR1 SGHRS and CDR2 YFSETQ. V lost 2 bases and J 3 bases, leaving 14 bases between the germline ends. For the CDR3, the DNA is TGCGCCAGCAGCTTAATCGCGGTTCTAAAAGAGACCCAGTACTTC. It translates to CASSLIAVLKETQYF.

Within the sample, this clonotype is medium-sized. The rearrangement links TRBV28 to TRBJ2-7; 10 positions agree with TRBD2. Trimming cost V 6 bases and J 2 bases; bases outside gene matches: 10. This CDR3 contains 16 residues. Germline V CDR1 and CDR2: MDHEN, SYDVKM. The CDR3 protein is CASSQPLAGATYEQYF. CDR3 DNA: TGTGCCAGCAGCCAACCTCTAGCGGGAGCGACCTACGAGCAGTACTTC. The full variable domain, its missing parts supplied by reference TRBV28 and TRBJ2-7, is DVKVTQSSRYLVKRTGEKVFLECVQDMDHENMFWYRQDPGLGLRLIYFSYDVKMKEKGDIPEGYSVSREKKERFSLILESASTNQTSMYLCASSQPLAGATYEQYFGPGTRLTVT.

The rearrangement uses TRBV7-9 and TRBJ2-1; 7 positions agree with TRBD1. The CDR3 totals 13 residues. Germline V gene lookup returns CDR1 SEHNR and CDR2 FQNEAQ (reference sequence). The V gene end was trimmed by 5 bases and the J gene end by 8 bases; junction bases not matched to a gene: 6. The CDR3 DNA reads TGTGCCAGCAGCCCATGGGACAGCGATGAGCAGTTCTTC. This sequence encodes CASSPWDSDEQFF.

The table lists this clonotype with a few counts. J is TRBJ1-1 and V is TRBV5-1, with 7 bases lining up with TRBD1. Germline assignment: CDR1 SGHRS and CDR2 YFSETQ. The CDR3 is 15 residues long. V dropped 5 bases and J dropped 3; count of bases not matched to a gene: 10. The CDR3 DNA reads as TGCGCCAGCAGAAACACCGGGACAGCGTACACTGAAGCTTTCTTT. Its protein product is CASRNTGTAYTEAFF.

This clonotype was picked up many times. This chain joins TRBV6-2 or TRBV6-3 and TRBJ1-2; TRBD1 might be the D (5 bases). Germline CDR1 is MNHEY and CDR2 is SVGEGT. The CDR3 is made up of 11 amino acids. The V end was cut by 6 bases, the J end by 8 bases, with 10 bases between. The CDR3 loop reads CASSQGRGYTF. Written as DNA, the CDR3 is TGTGCCAGCAGCCAGGGAAGAGGCTACACCTTC.

This clonotype occurred once. V and J are TRBV15 and TRBJ2-6; no reliable D call. CDR1 and CDR2 (germline): LNHNV, YYDKDF (reference sequence). There are 15 residues in the CDR3. V dropped 1 base and J dropped 0 bases, with 4 bases sitting between them. The CDR3 DNA follows: TGTGCCACCAGCAGAGGTTTCTCTGGGGCCAACGTCCTGACTTTC. Its translation is CATSRGFSGANVLTF.

This clonotype was observed a few times. V gene TRBV5-8 combines with J gene TRBJ2-4; D is unclear. V was clipped by 1 base and J by 0 bases, with 14 bases between them. The CDR3 runs to 17 residues. Germline V lookup: CDR1 SGHTS, CDR2 YDEGEE. CDR3 bases: TGTGCCAGCAGCTTGAAACAGTACATCCTAGCCAAAAACATTCAGTACTTC. This codes for CASSLKQYILAKNIQYF.

V and J are TRBV19 and TRBJ1-4, with 9 nucleotides matching TRBD1. The V gene end was trimmed by 5 bases and the J gene end by 7 bases; junction bases not matched to a gene: 11. This CDR3 contains 16 residues. Germline lookup yields CDR1 LNHDA and CDR2 SQIVND (reference sequence). CDR3 residues: CASSSGTGYGFEKLFF. CDR3 nucleotides: TGTGCCAGTAGTTCCGGGACAGGGTATGGATTTGAAAAACTGTTTTTT.

This chain uses TRBV12-3 or TRBV12-4 with TRBJ2-3; 13 positions agree with TRBD2. V was pared by 5 bases and J by 0 bases, with 11 bases of the junction left unmatched. This CDR3 spans 19 amino acids. For the CDR3, the DNA is TGTGCCAGCAGTCAAAGGACTAGCGGGAGTATTTCGAGCACAGATACGCAGTATTTT. The encoded protein is CASSQRTSGSISSTDTQYF.

The chain joins TRBV11-2 to TRBJ1-2; D perhaps matches TRBD1 (5 bases). Germline loops: CDR1 SGHAT, CDR2 FQNNGV. The V end was cut by 4 bases, the J end by 7 bases, with 10 bases between. The CDR3 runs to 12 residues. CDR3 sequence reads: CASSSTAGGYTF. CDR3 DNA: TGTGCCAGCAGCTCGACAGCGGGTGGCTACACCTTC. Combining the CDR3 with reference TRBV11-2 and TRBJ1-2 gives the whole variable domain EAGVAQSPRYKIIEKRQSVAFWCNPISGHATLYWYQQILGQGPKLLIQFQNNGVVDDSQLPKDRFSAERLKGVDSTLKIQPAKLEDSAVYLCASSSTAGGYTFGSGTRLTVV.

The chain recombines TRBV2 with TRBJ1-3; no clear D. Trimming stripped 2 bases from V and 0 bases from J, with 11 bases between. Germline V CDR1 and CDR2: SNHLY, FYNNEI. The CDR3 covers 16 residues. In DNA, the CDR3 is TGTGCCAGCAGTGAATCCAGCCTTTACTCTGGAAACACCATATATTTT. Translated: CASSESSLYSGNTIYF.

This sequence joins TRBV7-9 and TRBJ2-3, with D perhaps TRBD1 or TRBD2 (5 bases each). The ends were cut back, 1 base at V and 2 bases at J, with 10 bases in the middle. CDR1 and CDR2 (germline): SEHNR, FQNEAQ (reference sequence). The CDR3 loop spans 15 amino acids. This CDR3 is CASSLVGTITDTQYF. The CDR3 nucleotides are TGTGCCAGCAGCTTAGTAGGGACGATCACAGATACGCAGTATTTT.

The chain links TRBV19 to TRBJ2-4, with 7 bases matching TRBD1. This CDR3 has 15 residues. Germline V gene sequence: CDR1 LNHDA, CDR2 SQIVND (reference sequence). The V and J ends lost 5 bases and 3 bases, in that order; junction bases with no gene match: 7. CDR3 in amino acids: CASSPQTGRKNIQYF. The CDR3, as DNA: TGTGCCAGTAGTCCCCAGACAGGGCGCAAAAACATTCAGTACTTC.

This clonotype has ten or more counts. This sequence joins TRBV7-8 and TRBJ2-5; TRBD2 might be the D (6 bases). This CDR3 is 16 amino acids long. Germline-derived CDR1 and CDR2 are SGHVS and FQNEAQ. Trimming removed 3 bases from V and 5 bases from J, with 19 bases in between. The CDR3 spells CASSLGGLGGWETQYF. The CDR3 DNA is TGTGCCAGCAGCTTGGGTGGATTGGGGGGATGGGAGACCCAGTACTTC.

This clonotype was observed a handful of times. Its ends do not fully match the called genes, so a read error is possible. The genes are TRBV24-1 and TRBJ2-2; TRBD1 matches 9 bases. The CDR3 runs to 14 residues. In germline, CDR1 is KGHDR, CDR2 SFDVKD. Here the CDR3 reads CPTRQGANTGELFF. CDR3 DNA sequence: TGTCCCACCAGACAGGGGGCGAACACCGGGGAGCTGTTTTTT.

The V call is TRBV6-1, the J call TRBJ2-7; 8 positions match TRBD1. This CDR3 comprises 14 residues. The junction had 7 bases not matched to a gene; V was cut back by 7 bases and J by 2 bases. Germline loops: CDR1 MNHNS, CDR2 SASEGT. The CDR3 loop reads CASTQDRGPYEQYF. CDR3 bases: TGTGCCAGCACCCAAGACAGGGGACCCTACGAGCAGTACTTC.

In its sample, this clonotype was seen many times. The chain combines TRBV12-3 or TRBV12-4 with TRBJ1-1; unclear D gene. This CDR3 is 13 amino acids long. Trimming cost V 3 bases and J 7 bases, with 12 bases left between them. DNA of the CDR3: TGTGCCAGCAGTTTTAGTGTACGCTATGAAGCTTTCTTT. This translates into CASSFSVRYEAFF.

This clonotype showed up many times. The chain employs TRBV12-5 and TRBJ2-2; the D call may be TRBD1 or TRBD2 (5 bases each). V was clipped by 4 bases and J by 2 bases, with 14 bases between them. Germline V gene data show CDR1 as LGHNT and CDR2 as FRNRAP. This CDR3 is 16 amino acids long. The CDR3 DNA reads TGTGCTAGTGGTTCCGGGACGGCTATAAACACCGGGGAGCTGTTTTTT. It specifies CASGSGTAINTGELFF.

This chain joins TRBV28 and TRBJ1-1, with 9 bases matching TRBD1. The CDR3 contains 15 residues. The V and J ends lost 8 bases and 1 base, in that order; junction bases with no gene match: 8. Germline lookup yields CDR1 MDHEN and CDR2 SYDVKM. CDR3 DNA: TGTGCCAGCCCAAAGGGGACAGGGAAGAACACTGAAGCTTTCTTT. Translated, it gives CASPKGTGKNTEAFF.

The J gene is TRBJ2-3, the V gene TRBV29-1; D is uncertain. CDR1 and CDR2 from the germline V gene are SQVTM and ANQGSEA. This CDR3 contains 12 residues. Trimming took 7 bases from V and 6 from J, leaving 14 bases between them. Written as DNA, the CDR3 is TGCAGCGCGGGCCCCCAATCGGATACGCAGTATTTT. Its translation: CSAGPQSDTQYF.

This clonotype was found many times. The chain combines TRBV2 with TRBJ2-7, with 8 bases that match TRBD2. The CDR3 is made up of 14 amino acids. Germline CDR1 and CDR2: SNHLY and FYNNEI. The V and J ends lost 6 bases and 5 bases, in that order; junction bases with no gene match: 9. The CDR3 bases are TGTGCCAGCAGATTCCTCCTAGCGGGTAACGAGCAGTACTTC. This encodes CASRFLLAGNEQYF.